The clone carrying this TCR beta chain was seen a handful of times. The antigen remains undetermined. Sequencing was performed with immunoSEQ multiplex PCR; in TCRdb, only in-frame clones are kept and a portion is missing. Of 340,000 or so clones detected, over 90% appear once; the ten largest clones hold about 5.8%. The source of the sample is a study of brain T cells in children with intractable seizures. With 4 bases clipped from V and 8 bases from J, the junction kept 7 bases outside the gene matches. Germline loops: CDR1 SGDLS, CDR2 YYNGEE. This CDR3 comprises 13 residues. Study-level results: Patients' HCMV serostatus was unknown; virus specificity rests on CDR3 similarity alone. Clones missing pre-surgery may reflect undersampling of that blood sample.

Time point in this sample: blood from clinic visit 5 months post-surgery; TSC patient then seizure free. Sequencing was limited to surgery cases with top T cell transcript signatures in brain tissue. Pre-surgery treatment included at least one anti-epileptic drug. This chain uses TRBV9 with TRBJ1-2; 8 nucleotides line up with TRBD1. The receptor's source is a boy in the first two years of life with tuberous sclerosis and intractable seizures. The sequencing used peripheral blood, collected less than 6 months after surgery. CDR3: CASSLDRGRGYTF. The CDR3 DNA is TGTGCCAGCAGCCTTGACAGGGGCCGGGGCTACACCTTC. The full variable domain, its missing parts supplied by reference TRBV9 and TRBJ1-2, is DSGVTQTPKHLITATGQRVTLRCSPRSGDLSVYWYQQSLDQGLQFLIQYYNGEERAKGNILERFSAQQFPDLHSELNLSSLELGDSALYFCASSLDRGRGYTFGSGTRLTVV.